These 20 T cell receptor beta chains came from one sample sequenced in a study of shared T cell receptors in the human thymus (dated by TCRdb to the early 2020s). The library was prepared using the immunoSEQ multiplex PCR assay. TCRdb carries this immuneACCESS record with in-frame sequences only. Its versions omit some clonotypes, under half of them owing to an unresolved V gene in the studies checked, with the rest unexplained. The sample profile shows approximately 580,000 clones; approximately 78% of them were found once. The top ten constitute 0.01% to 0.015% of the sample. The sample also formed part of further work on human thymus T cells.

The sequencing sample was made of thymocytes. Source of these receptors: a boy under three years old with a congenital heart defect. Donor details come from another sample of the same person, matched by shared clones.

This chain uses TRBV7-9 with TRBJ1-4; 12 nucleotides line up with TRBD1. The CDR3 contains 19 residues. The J segment lost 0 bases and the V segment lost 5 bases, leaving 10 bases of the junction unmatched. The germline V gene has CDR1 SEHNR and CDR2 FQNEAQ (reference sequence). CDR3 nucleotides: TGTGCCAGCAGCCCTGCCCGGGACAGGGGGCTTACAACTAATGAAAAACTGTTTTTT. Translating it yields CASSPARDRGLTTNEKLFF.

The chain couples TRBV5-6 to TRBJ2-7; 7 bases are shared with TRBD1. With 3 bases clipped from V and 3 bases from J, the junction kept 9 bases outside the gene matches. CDR1 and CDR2 (germline): SGHDT, YYEEEE. The CDR3 is made up of 15 amino acids. The CDR3 loop is CASSSPGTDDYEQYF. The CDR3 coding sequence is TGTGCCAGCAGCTCACCAGGGACAGATGACTACGAGCAGTACTTC.

This rearrangement joins TRBV28 to TRBJ2-7, with TRBD1 matching 9 bases. The germline V gene encodes CDR1 MDHEN and CDR2 SYDVKM. J gave up 6 bases and V 5 bases, and 14 bases lay outside the gene matches. This CDR3 contains 16 residues. The CDR3 region is CASSPFEGQGTAEQYF. CDR3 coding DNA: TGTGCCAGCAGTCCGTTCGAGGGACAGGGTACCGCCGAGCAGTACTTC.

The chain is built from TRBV2 and TRBJ1-4; D is perhaps TRBD1 (6 bases). The V and J ends lost 6 bases and 4 bases respectively, with 15 bases between them. There are 15 residues in the CDR3. Looked up from germline, CDR1 is SNHLY and CDR2 is FYNNEI. In DNA, the CDR3 is TGTGCCAGCAGCCACTACAGGGACCTTAATGAAAAACTGTTTTTT. Its translation: CASSHYRDLNEKLFF.

This clone has only a few counts. This rearrangement joins TRBV9 to TRBJ2-3; 10 positions match TRBD2. V dropped 6 bases and J dropped 4; count of bases not matched to a gene: 14. The CDR3 length is 17 residues. Germline lookup yields CDR1 SGDLS and CDR2 YYNGEE. CDR3 region: CASTTSAASGSPDTQYF. CDR3 nucleotides: TGTGCCAGCACGACTTCCGCGGCTAGCGGGAGTCCAGATACGCAGTATTTT.

The rearrangement uses TRBV27 and TRBJ2-5; weak D call: TRBD2 (6 bases). The germline CDR1 and CDR2 sequences are MNHEY and SMNVEV (reference sequence). The CDR3 is 16 amino acids. V was trimmed by 6 bases and J by 1 base, leaving 18 bases between them. The CDR3 sequence: CASSSGARGGQETQYF. Written as DNA, the CDR3 is TGTGCCAGCAGCTCTGGCGCGCGGGGCGGCCAAGAGACCCAGTACTTC.

The chain recombines TRBV21-1 with TRBJ2-2; TRBD2, the D gene given by the table, was not confirmed from the DNA. TRBV21-1 is a pseudogene. The CDR3 covers 12 residues. CDR3 DNA sequence: TGTGCCAGCAGCAACTGCACCGGGGAGCTGTTTTTT. It specifies CASSNCTGELFF.

This clone showed up just a few times. Written as DNA, the CDR3 is TGCGCCAGCTCTCAGACGGGGTCTGGAAACACCATATATTTT. Its translation is CASSQTGSGNTIYF. V and J are TRBV10-1 and TRBJ1-3, with D uncertain. This CDR3 comprises 14 residues. V shed 8 bases and J shed 1 base, with 12 bases lying between them. Germline V CDR1 and CDR2: WNHNN, SYGVQD (reference sequence).

A few counts support this clone. This chain connects TRBV28 to TRBJ2-7; D is possibly TRBD2 (5 bases). The CDR3 is made up of 14 amino acids. V was pared by 2 bases and J by 3 bases, with 11 bases between. Germline V gives CDR1 MDHEN, CDR2 SYDVKM. CDR3 amino acids: CASSLPGRDYEQYF. DNA of the CDR3: TGTGCCAGCAGTTTACCAGGCCGGGACTACGAGCAGTACTTC.

This chain connects TRBV5-6 to TRBJ2-7; 7 nucleotides line up with TRBD1. The CDR3 runs to 14 residues. Germline trimming cut 4 bases from V and 1 base from J; bases unmatched to any gene: 5. Germline values: CDR1 SGHDT, CDR2 YYEEEE. In DNA, the CDR3 is TGTGCCAGCAGCGAACAGGGGTCGTCCTACGAGCAGTACTTC. Its protein product is CASSEQGSSYEQYF.

The CDR3 DNA is TGCGCCAGCAGCAAGACAGGGGCCCCCGCTCAGCCCCAGCATTTT. It encodes CASSKTGAPAQPQHF. This chain connects TRBV4-3 to TRBJ1-5; 8 bases are shared with TRBD1. V was pared by 5 bases and J by 6 bases, with 9 bases of the junction left unmatched. CDR3 length equals 15 residues. In germline, CDR1 is LGHNA, CDR2 YSLEER.

In this sample, this clone turned up once. V is TRBV30 and J is TRBJ1-4; a weak D match, TRBD1 (6 bases). The V end was cut by 2 bases, the J end by 6 bases, with 19 bases between. The CDR3 is made up of 16 amino acids. Germline loops: CDR1 GTSNPN, CDR2 SVGIG (reference sequence). The DNA for the CDR3 is TGTGCCTGGAGTCATATGGGGGCGCGGAAGGATGAAAAACTGTTTTTT. This encodes CAWSHMGARKDEKLFF.

This clone was observed a handful of times. The chain couples TRBV4-3 to TRBJ1-2, with D uncertain. This CDR3 spans 17 amino acids. Germline assignment: CDR1 LGHNA and CDR2 YSLEER. The V gene lost 0 bases and the J gene lost 0 bases, with 14 bases spanning the gap. CDR3 residues: CASSQDRPWRPNYGYTF. The CDR3 DNA is TGCGCCAGCAGCCAAGATCGTCCGTGGAGGCCTAACTATGGCTACACCTTC.

This clone was detected only once. The CDR3 loop is CASSHAGTGDDEQYF. The CDR3 coding sequence is TGTGCCAGCAGTCATGCCGGGACAGGGGACGACGAGCAGTACTTC. This chain links TRBV27 with TRBJ2-7; TRBD1 matches at 10 bases. CDR3 length: 15 residues. Trimming at V came to 5 bases and at J to 5 bases, leaving 9 bases not matched to a gene. Per the germline V gene, CDR1 is MNHEY and CDR2 is SMNVEV (reference sequence).

This clone occurred once. This rearrangement joins TRBV30 to TRBJ2-7; D is perhaps TRBD1 (5 bases). Between the trimmed V and J ends, which lost 4 bases and 2 bases, there was a span of 9 bases. The CDR3 has 12 amino acids. In germline, CDR1 is GTSNPN, CDR2 SVGIG (reference sequence). DNA of the CDR3: TGTGCCTGGACGGACACTCCCTACGAGCAGTACTTC. Amino acid sequence: CAWTDTPYEQYF.

J is TRBJ2-4 and V is TRBV5-4; 9 bases are shared with TRBD1. The trim removed 4 bases at V and 0 bases at J, leaving 5 bases unmatched. The CDR3 totals 16 residues. The germline CDR1 and CDR2 sequences are SGHNT and YYREEE (reference sequence). CDR3 sequence (DNA): TGTGCCAGCAGCCCCGGACAGGGGTTAGCCAAAAACATTCAGTACTTC. This encodes CASSPGQGLAKNIQYF. The full variable domain, in which reference TRBV5-4 and TRBJ2-4 provide the parts outside the CDR3, is ETGVTQSPTHLIKTRGQQVTLRCSSQSGHNTVSWYQQALGQGPQFIFQYYREEENGRGNFPPRFSGLQFPNYSSELNVNALELDDSALYLCASSPGQGLAKNIQYFGAGTRLSVL.

The rearrangement joins TRBV4-3 to TRBJ2-2, with TRBD2 identical over 14 bases. This CDR3 spans 19 amino acids. Germline CDR1 LGHNA, CDR2 YSLEER. The V and J ends lost 0 bases and 5 bases, in that order; junction bases with no gene match: 8. In DNA form, the CDR3 reads TGCGCCAGCAGCCAAGATCGACTAGCGGGAGGGCCGGGGACCGGGGAGCTGTTTTTT. This translates into CASSQDRLAGGPGTGELFF.

The chain links TRBV27 to TRBJ1-2, with 8 bases that match TRBD1. Unmatched junction bases numbered 15, after V lost 8 bases and J lost 7 bases. CDR3 length: 15 amino acids. Germline CDR1 reads MNHEY; CDR2 reads SMNVEV (reference sequence). This chain's CDR3 is CASAEEGQGAFGYTF. The CDR3 DNA is TGTGCCAGCGCCGAGGAGGGGCAGGGGGCTTTTGGCTACACCTTC.

The chain joins TRBV7-8 to TRBJ2-5; D not certain. The V gene lost 5 bases and the J gene lost 5 bases, with 18 bases spanning the gap. CDR3 length: 15 amino acids. The germline V gene encodes CDR1 SGHVS and CDR2 FQNEAQ. For the CDR3, the DNA is TGTGCCAGCAGCGCCCGGATCCTGCCGGGTGAGACCCAGTACTTC. It is translated as CASSARILPGETQYF. Full variable domain (rest looked up from reference TRBV7-8 and TRBJ2-5): GAGVSQSPRYKVAKRGQDVALRCDPISGHVSLFWYQQALGQGPEFLTYFQNEAQLDKSGLPSDRFFAERPEGSVSTLKIQRTQQEDSAVYLCASSARILPGETQYFGPGTRLLVL.

The rearrangement joins TRBV18 to TRBJ1-5; no clear D. Germline CDR1 reads KGHSH; CDR2 reads LQKENI. CDR3 length: 15 amino acids. V lost 0 bases and J 4 bases, leaving 10 bases between the germline ends. The CDR3 region has the DNA TGTGCCAGCTCACCACCCGGTGGAGGGAATCAGCCCCAGCATTTT. The encoded protein is CASSPPGGGNQPQHF.